Listed here are 17 T cell receptor beta chains from one sample, sequenced in a study of CD8+CD57+ T cells in acquired aplastic anemia (dated by TCRdb to 2017 to 2018). Expansion of CD8+CD57+ cells had been shown by flow cytometry in the patients chosen for sequencing. Sequenced on an Illumina HiSeq 2000. Profiling of TCR beta VDJ combinations and CDR3 sequences used genomic DNA as the template. The public reads were quality trimmed at Q25 with fastp and then assembled into clones with MiXCR by TCRdb, keeping productive beta chains. Rows with one shared CDR3 protein collapse into an entry with the most common genes and DNA. The sample contains 150,000 or so distinct CDR3 sequences, about 50% of them found a single time. The ten largest make up around a third of the sample. Sequencing was performed on sorted CD4+, CD8+, or CD8+CD57+ T cells (not recorded which) from PBMCs. All receptors derive from a human donor with aplastic anemia.

This clonotype was observed at least ten times. The genes are TRBV11-2 and TRBJ2-5; weak D call: TRBD2 (6 bases). The CDR3 runs to 17 residues. The V gene lost 1 base and the J gene lost 2 bases, with 17 bases spanning the gap. Germline V gene sequence: CDR1 SGHAT, CDR2 FQNNGV. The DNA for the CDR3 is TGTGCCAGCAGCTTAGGGGGATGGCGGGATAGGCAAGAGACCCAGTACTTC. Translated, it gives CASSLGGWRDRQETQYF. Variable domain in full (rest from reference TRBV11-2 and TRBJ2-5): EAGVAQSPRYKIIEKRQSVAFWCNPISGHATLYWYQQILGQGPKLLIQFQNNGVVDDSQLPKDRFSAERLKGVDSTLKIQPAKLEDSAVYLCASSLGGWRDRQETQYFGPGTRLLVL.

At least ten counts were recorded for this clonotype. The chain uses TRBV10-2 and TRBJ2-5; D is unclear. Trimming removed 4 bases at V and 7 bases at J, with 4 bases between. Germline values: CDR1 WSHSY, CDR2 SAAADI. The length of the CDR3 is 10 residues. As DNA, the CDR3 is TGCGCCAGCAGTGCGGGGACCCAGTACTTC. The encoded protein is CASSAGTQYF.

The chain has TRBV10-3 and TRBJ2-7; 7 positions match TRBD2. Trimming took 0 bases from V and 0 from J; bases not matched to a gene: 2. Germline CDR1 reads ENHRY; CDR2 reads SYGVKD. CDR3 size: 15 residues. The DNA for the CDR3 is TGTGCCATCAGTGAGTCCCAGCGGGGCTCCTACGAGCAGTACTTC. Encoded protein: CAISESQRGSYEQYF.

CDR3 bases: TGCAGTGCTAACAGGGCCGATGCAACTAATGAAAAACTGTTTTTT. This gives the protein CSANRADATNEKLFF. The chain couples TRBV20-1 to TRBJ1-4; a possible D gene is TRBD1 (6 bases). The CDR3 loop spans 15 amino acids. Germline V gene lookup returns CDR1 DFQATT and CDR2 SNEGSKA (reference sequence). The V end was cut by 4 bases, the J end by 0 bases, with 12 bases between.

On this clonotype: An end of the junction does not agree with germline; a read error may underlie this. The chain combines TRBV20-1 with TRBJ2-7, with a possible D match to TRBD2 (7 bases). This CDR3 is 16 amino acids long. Germline CDR1 and CDR2: DFQATT and SNEGSKA (reference sequence). The CDR3 coding sequence is TGCAGTGCTGGAGATGCGTTAAACGGGGGGCCCTACGAGCAGTACTTC. Translation: CSAGDALNGGPYEQYF.

The chain is built from TRBV20-1 and TRBJ1-2; TRBD1 agrees at 7 bases. The CDR3 consists of 13 residues. CDR1 is DFQATT and CDR2 is SNEGSKA in the germline V gene (reference sequence). V lost 6 bases and J lost 3; bases outside the gene matches: 7. CDR3 protein: CSAGTQGDYGYTF. CDR3 bases: TGCAGTGCCGGGACCCAGGGGGACTATGGCTACACCTTC.

This clonotype was seen repeatedly, ten times or more. DNA of the CDR3: TGTGCCAGCAGGCCTACAGGGGGTCCCTACGAGCAGTACTTC. Translating it yields CASRPTGGPYEQYF. This chain uses TRBV7-9 with TRBJ2-7; 8 nucleotides match TRBD1. This CDR3 has 14 amino acids. V lost 6 bases to trimming and J lost 2 bases; unmatched junction nucleotides: 6. In germline, CDR1 is SEHNR, CDR2 FQNEAQ (reference sequence).

V and J are TRBV7-3 and TRBJ2-2; 10 bases are shared with TRBD2. Germline trimming cut 5 bases from V and 4 bases from J; bases unmatched to any gene: 4. The CDR3 runs 15 residues. Germline CDR1 is SGHTA and CDR2 is FQGTGA. Here the CDR3 reads CASSPSSGGTGELFF. The CDR3 DNA reads TGTGCCAGCAGCCCTTCTAGCGGGGGCACCGGGGAGCTGTTTTTT.

This clonotype appeared many times. The chain's CDR3 is CASSLRGQGSYEQYF. As DNA, the CDR3 is TGTGCCAGCAGCTTACGGGGACAAGGGTCGTACGAGCAGTACTTC. This chain uses TRBV7-8 with TRBJ2-7; possible D gene TRBD1, 6 bases. Trimming left V 2 bases short and J 4 bases short, with 15 bases between. This CDR3 is 15 amino acids long. The germline CDR1 and CDR2 sequences are SGHVS and FQNEAQ. The full variable domain, completed using reference TRBV7-8 and TRBJ2-7, is GAGVSQSPRYKVAKRGQDVALRCDPISGHVSLFWYQQALGQGPEFLTYFQNEAQLDKSGLPSDRFFAERPEGSVSTLKIQRTQQEDSAVYLCASSLRGQGSYEQYFGPGTRLTVT.

The chain carries TRBV2 and TRBJ1-2, with D perhaps matching TRBD1 (5 bases). CDR3 length: 10 amino acids. Trimming pared 8 bases from V and 8 bases from J, leaving 9 bases between. Germline values: CDR1 SNHLY, CDR2 FYNNEI. CDR3 sequence (DNA): TGTGCCAGCTCGGGGGAAGGCTACACCTTC. This translates into CASSGEGYTF.

This clonotype was picked up a small number of times. The genes are TRBV20-1 and TRBJ2-3, with 7 positions matching TRBD2. Germline-derived CDR1 and CDR2 are DFQATT and SNEGSKA (reference sequence). The CDR3 covers 13 residues. V lost 3 bases to trimming and J lost 2 bases; unmatched junction nucleotides: 2. The CDR3 region has the DNA TGCAGTGCTAGGGGGACTATCACAGATACGCAGTATTTT. Its protein is CSARGTITDTQYF.

This clonotype was detected many times. The genes are TRBV5-1 and TRBJ2-1; D gene uncertain. This CDR3 region has 17 residues. V was shortened by 1 base and J by 7 bases, with 21 bases between the two germline ends. Germline V gene data show CDR1 as SGHRS and CDR2 as YFSETQ. The CDR3 nucleotides read TGCGCCAGCAGCTTGAGGGCGTCTGGACGCGAACGGAATGAGCAGTTCTTC. Translating it yields CASSLRASGRERNEQFF.

Concerning this clonotype itself: Since a much larger clone is just one base distant, this may be a read error. The CDR3 here is CASSSPGNEQFF. In DNA form, the CDR3 reads TGTGCCAGCAGCAGCCCCGGGAATGAGCAGTTCTTC. The V call is TRBV7-3, the J call TRBJ2-1; D ambiguous. This CDR3 has 12 residues. V was trimmed by 5 bases and J by 7 bases, leaving 9 bases between them. Germline V gene data show CDR1 as SGHTA and CDR2 as FQGTGA.

V is TRBV15 and J is TRBJ2-7; TRBD1 aligns across 7 bases. Trimming at V came to 5 bases and at J to 5 bases, leaving 18 bases not matched to a gene. CDR3 length: 17 amino acids. CDR1 is LNHNV and CDR2 is YYDKDF in the germline V gene (reference sequence). CDR3 sequence reads: CATSPGTARSLAHEQYF. CDR3 sequence (DNA): TGTGCCACCAGCCCCGGGACAGCTAGATCCTTGGCTCACGAGCAGTACTTC.

This clonotype has at least ten counts. This chain connects TRBV19 to TRBJ1-5, with D perhaps matching TRBD1 (5 bases). Between the trimmed V and J ends, which lost 4 bases and 4 bases, there was a span of 29 bases. This CDR3 contains 20 residues. The germline gives CDR1 LNHDA, CDR2 SQIVND (reference sequence). CDR3 sequence (DNA): TGTGCCAGTAGTAATCGTTGGGACCTAATGGGGACTGAACCGAATCAGCCCCAGCATTTT. It yields the protein CASSNRWDLMGTEPNQPQHF.

This sequence joins TRBV6-1 and TRBJ1-2; 8 bases align to TRBD1. The germline CDR1 and CDR2 sequences are MNHNS and SASEGT. The CDR3 has 13 amino acids. V shed 9 bases and J 4 bases; nucleotides not matched to a gene: 7. CDR3: CASRAGGIYGYTF. CDR3 nucleotide sequence: TGTGCCAGTCGGGCAGGGGGCATCTATGGCTACACCTTC.

In its sample, this clonotype is medium-sized. This rearrangement joins TRBV19 to TRBJ1-5, with a possible D match to TRBD1 (5 bases). Germline lookup yields CDR1 LNHDA and CDR2 SQIVND (reference sequence). V lost 9 bases to trimming and J lost 8 bases, with 17 bases between them. The CDR3 extends over 13 amino acids. The CDR3 sequence is CASNTGVWEPQHF. CDR3 DNA: TGTGCCAGCAACACGGGGGTTTGGGAGCCCCAGCATTTT.